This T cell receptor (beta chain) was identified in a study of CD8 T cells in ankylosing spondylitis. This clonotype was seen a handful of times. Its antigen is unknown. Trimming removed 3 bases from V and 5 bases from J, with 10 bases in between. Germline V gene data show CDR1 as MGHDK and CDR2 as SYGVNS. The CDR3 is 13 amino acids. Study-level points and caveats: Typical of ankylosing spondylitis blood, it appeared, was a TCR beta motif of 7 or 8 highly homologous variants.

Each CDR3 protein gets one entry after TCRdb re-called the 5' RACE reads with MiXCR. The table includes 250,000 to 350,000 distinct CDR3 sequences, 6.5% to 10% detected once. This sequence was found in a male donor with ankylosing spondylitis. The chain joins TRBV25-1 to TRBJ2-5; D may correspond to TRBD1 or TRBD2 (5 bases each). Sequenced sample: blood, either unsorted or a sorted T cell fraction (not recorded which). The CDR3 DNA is TGTGCCAGCAGTGACCGGGACCGCGAGACCCAGTACTTC. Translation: CASSDRDRETQYF.